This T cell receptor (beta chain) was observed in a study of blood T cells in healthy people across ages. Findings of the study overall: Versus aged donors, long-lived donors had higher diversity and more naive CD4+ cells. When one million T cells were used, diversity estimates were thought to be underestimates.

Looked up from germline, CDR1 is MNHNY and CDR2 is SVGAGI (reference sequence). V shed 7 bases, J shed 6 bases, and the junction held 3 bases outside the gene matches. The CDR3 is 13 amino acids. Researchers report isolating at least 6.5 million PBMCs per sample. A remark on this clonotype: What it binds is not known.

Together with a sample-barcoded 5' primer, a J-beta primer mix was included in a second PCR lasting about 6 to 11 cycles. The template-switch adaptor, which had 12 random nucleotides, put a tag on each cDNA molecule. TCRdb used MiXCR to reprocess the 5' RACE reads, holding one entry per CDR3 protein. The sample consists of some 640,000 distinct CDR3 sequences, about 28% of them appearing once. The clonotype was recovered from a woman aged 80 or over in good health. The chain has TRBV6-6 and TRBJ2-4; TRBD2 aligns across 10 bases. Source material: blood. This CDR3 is CASTGLAVNIQYF. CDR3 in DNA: TGTGCCAGCACCGGACTAGCGGTAAACATTCAGTACTTC.